This T cell receptor beta chain came from a study of cytomegalovirus exposure and HLA in healthy donors. Germline CDR1 is MDHEN and CDR2 is SYDVKM. V was clipped by 5 bases and J by 6 bases; unmatched bases: 5. The CDR3 has 14 amino acids. Assay used: immunoSEQ multiplex PCR; TCRdb lists only in-frame clones, some missing. This sample carries 55,000 to 85,000 clones, roughly 93% of them seen once, and the ten largest clones take 0.9% to 1.2%. This chain joins TRBV28 and TRBJ2-1, with TRBD2 identical over 9 bases. The receptor was derived from a woman between 18 and 29 years old in good health and CMV-seronegative. The sequencing sample was made of PBMCs. The CDR3 DNA reads TGTGCCAGCAGTCCGGGACTAGCTGGCAATGAGCAGTTCTTC. Protein sequence: CASSPGLAGNEQFF.